This T cell receptor (beta chain) is drawn from a study of cytomegalovirus exposure and HLA in healthy donors. To note about this clone: Its target is unknown.

Findings and limits, study-wide: An analysis that was carried out later associated 16,951 TCR beta sequences with HLA alleles at 0.05 false discovery rate. Donor immune exposure was known only as CMV serostatus. Reportedly, cytomegalovirus status was diagnosed with high sensitivity and specificity. Later analysis showed most CMV-associated TCR beta chains appearing HLA-restricted.

In the PCR, 60 Vbeta and 13 Jbeta primers were used. Profiled with immunoSEQ multiplex PCR; TCRdb holds only in-frame clones, not every one. The ten top clones account for about 0.93%, within a sample of 100,000 to 150,000 clones. J was trimmed by 5 bases and V by 4 bases; bases with no gene match: 7. Germline lookup yields CDR1 SGHRS and CDR2 YFSETQ. This CDR3 region has 14 residues. Material: PBMCs. The sequence came from a man in his late teens or twenties in good health and CMV-seronegative. This chain uses TRBV5-1 with TRBJ1-2, with 8 bases that match TRBD1. The CDR3 DNA sequence: TGCGCCAGCAGCAAAGACAGGGGCGCTTATGGCTACACCTTC. This codes for CASSKDRGAYGYTF.